This T cell receptor beta chain stems from a study of shared clonotypes between healthy human individuals. Study background: Each donor's CD8 memory used one plate, CD8 naive two, each CD4 subset three.

This CDR3 is 15 amino acids long. J was trimmed by 8 bases and V by 4 bases; bases with no gene match: 8. The germline CDR1 and CDR2 sequences are MNHNY and SVGAGI (reference sequence). Each subset's genomic DNA was split evenly across several immunoSEQ plates. Some 30,000 T cell genomes, or approximately 200 ng DNA, went into the sorted-subset replicate PCRs. Clones were read by immunoSEQ multiplex PCR, and TCRdb kept only the in-frame ones, dropping some. The data hold about a million clones, with around 76% observed a single time. Turning to this clone: Its specificity is unknown.

Study-wide points: Clonotypes that were shared across a handful of donors made up roughly 5% of naive CD4 clonotypes.

The specimen was memory CD4+ T cells sorted from blood. Specified subset: CD45RA-negative fraction. The receptor was derived from a young man in good health. The chain links TRBV6-6 to TRBJ1-6; TRBD1 matches at 7 bases. CDR3 residues: CASSSPGTAYSPLHF. CDR3 coding DNA: TGTGCCAGCAGTTCCCCCGGGACAGCGTATTCACCCCTCCACTTT.